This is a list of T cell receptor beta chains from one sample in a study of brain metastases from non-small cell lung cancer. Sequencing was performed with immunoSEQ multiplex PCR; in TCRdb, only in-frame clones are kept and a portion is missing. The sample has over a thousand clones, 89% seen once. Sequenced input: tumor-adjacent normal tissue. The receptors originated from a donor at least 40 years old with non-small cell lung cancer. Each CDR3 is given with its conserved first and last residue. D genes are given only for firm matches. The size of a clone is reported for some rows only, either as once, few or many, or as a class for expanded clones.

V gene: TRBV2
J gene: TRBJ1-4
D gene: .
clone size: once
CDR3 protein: CASTITNPTNEKLFF
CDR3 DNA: TGTGCCAGCACAATAACCAACCCAACTAATGAAAAACTGTTTTTT

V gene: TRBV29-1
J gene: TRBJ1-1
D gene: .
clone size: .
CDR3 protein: CSVGRGQTEAFF
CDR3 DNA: TGCAGCGTTGGGCGGGGGCAAACTGAAGCTTTCTTT

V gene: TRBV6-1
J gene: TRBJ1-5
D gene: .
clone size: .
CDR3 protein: CASSEEEGWAQHF
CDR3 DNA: TGTGCCAGCAGTGAAGAGGAGGGGTGGGCCCAGCATTTT

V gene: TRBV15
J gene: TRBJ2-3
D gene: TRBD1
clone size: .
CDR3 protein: CATSRGLGQASTDTQYF
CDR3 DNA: TGTGCCACCAGCAGAGGGTTAGGACAGGCGAGCACAGATACGCAGTATTTT

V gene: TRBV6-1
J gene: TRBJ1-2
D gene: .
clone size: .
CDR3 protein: CASSPPGGGYGYTF
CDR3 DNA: TGTGCCAGCAGTCCACCGGGAGGGGGTTATGGCTACACCTTC

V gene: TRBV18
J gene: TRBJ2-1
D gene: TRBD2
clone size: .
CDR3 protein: CASSPRAGGQDEQFF
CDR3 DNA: TGTGCCAGCTCACCACGGGCGGGGGGGCAGGATGAGCAGTTCTTC

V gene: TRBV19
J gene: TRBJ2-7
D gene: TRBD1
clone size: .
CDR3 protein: CASSPYGQGNYEQYF
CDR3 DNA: TGTGCCAGTAGTCCGTACGGACAGGGGAACTACGAGCAGTACTTC

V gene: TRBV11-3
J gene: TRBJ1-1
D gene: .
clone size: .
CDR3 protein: CASGTQGNTEAFF
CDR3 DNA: TGTGCCAGCGGGACACAGGGGAACACTGAAGCTTTCTTT

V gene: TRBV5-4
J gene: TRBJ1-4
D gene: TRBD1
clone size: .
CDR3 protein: CASSKTGATNEKLFF
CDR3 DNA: TGTGCCAGCAGTAAGACAGGGGCAACTAATGAAAAACTGTTTTTT

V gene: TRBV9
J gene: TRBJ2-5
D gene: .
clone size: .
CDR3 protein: CASSPTVGETQYF
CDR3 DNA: TGTGCCAGCAGTCCGACAGTGGGGGAGACCCAGTACTTC

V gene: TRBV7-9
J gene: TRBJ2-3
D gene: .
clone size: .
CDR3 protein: CASSLARGPLGDTQYF
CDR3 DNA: TGTGCCAGCAGCTTAGCGCGGGGACCCTTGGGAGATACGCAGTATTTT

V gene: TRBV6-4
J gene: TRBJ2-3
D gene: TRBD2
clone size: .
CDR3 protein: CASSETGGTDTQYF
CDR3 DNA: TGTGCCAGCAGTGAGACGGGGGGGACAGATACGCAGTATTTT

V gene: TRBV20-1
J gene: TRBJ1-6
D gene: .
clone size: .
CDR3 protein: CSASPGVSSPLHF
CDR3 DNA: TGCAGTGCTAGTCCAGGGGTGAGCTCACCCCTCCACTTT

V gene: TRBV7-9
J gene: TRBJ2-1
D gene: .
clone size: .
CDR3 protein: CASSSGPEQFF
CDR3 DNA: TGTGCCAGCAGCTCGGGGCCAGAGCAGTTCTTC

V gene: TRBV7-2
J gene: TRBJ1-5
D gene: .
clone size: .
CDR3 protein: CASSLVGGVNQPQHF
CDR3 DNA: TGTGCCAGCAGCTTAGTGGGAGGGGTCAATCAGCCCCAGCATTTT

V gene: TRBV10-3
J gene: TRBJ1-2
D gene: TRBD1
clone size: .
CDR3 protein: CASGQGDYGYTF
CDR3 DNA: TGTGCGTCAGGGCAGGGGGACTATGGCTACACCTTC

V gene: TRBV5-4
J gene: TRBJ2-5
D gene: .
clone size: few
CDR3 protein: CASSLAGTTLGETQYF
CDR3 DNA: TGTGCCAGCAGCTTGGCCGGGACCACCCTAGGAGAGACCCAGTACTTC

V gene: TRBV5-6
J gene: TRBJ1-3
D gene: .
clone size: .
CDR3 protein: CASNFTPGNTIYF
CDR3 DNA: TGTGCCAGCAACTTTACTCCTGGAAACACCATATATTTT

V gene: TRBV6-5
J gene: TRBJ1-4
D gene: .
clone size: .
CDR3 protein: CASSYSSGATNEKLFF
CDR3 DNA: TGTGCCAGCAGTTACTCGTCTGGTGCAACTAATGAAAAACTGTTTTTT

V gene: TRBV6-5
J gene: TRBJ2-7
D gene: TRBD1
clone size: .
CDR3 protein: CASRRQGSLYEQYF
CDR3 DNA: TGTGCTAGTAGGCGACAGGGATCCCTCTACGAGCAGTACTTC